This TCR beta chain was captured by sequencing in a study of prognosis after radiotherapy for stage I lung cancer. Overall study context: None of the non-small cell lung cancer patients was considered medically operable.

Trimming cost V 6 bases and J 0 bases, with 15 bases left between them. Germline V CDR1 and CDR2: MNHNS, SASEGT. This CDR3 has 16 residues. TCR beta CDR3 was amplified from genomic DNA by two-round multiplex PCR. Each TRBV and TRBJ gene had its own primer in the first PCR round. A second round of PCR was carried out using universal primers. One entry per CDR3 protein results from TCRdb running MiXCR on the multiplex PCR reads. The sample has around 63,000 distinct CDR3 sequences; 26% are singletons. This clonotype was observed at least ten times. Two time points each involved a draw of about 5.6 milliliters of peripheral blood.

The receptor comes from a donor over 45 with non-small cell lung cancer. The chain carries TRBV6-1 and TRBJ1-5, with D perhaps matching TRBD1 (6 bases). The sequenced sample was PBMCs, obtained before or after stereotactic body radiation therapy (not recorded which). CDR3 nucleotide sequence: TGTGCCAGCAGGGGGGACATGGGCTATAGCAATCAGCCCCAGCATTTT. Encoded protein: CASRGDMGYSNQPQHF.